Following are 27 T cell receptor beta chains from one sample sequenced in a study of shared clonotypes between healthy human individuals. TCRdb's copy holds only in-frame clones and misses some; the assay was immunoSEQ multiplex PCR. The table shows about 1 million clones, with 70% to 80% occurring only once. Source material: memory CD4+ T cells sorted from blood. The subset was: CD45RA-negative fraction. Receptors were obtained from a man aged 18 to 29 in good health.

The rearrangement uses TRBV2 and TRBJ2-2; D possibly corresponds to TRBD2 (5 bases). This CDR3 has 15 residues. The V and J ends lost 2 bases and 0 bases respectively, with 7 bases between them. Germline values: CDR1 SNHLY, CDR2 FYNNEI. The CDR3 nucleotides read TGTGCCAGCAGTGAATCCGGGACGAACACCGGGGAGCTGTTTTTT. Translation gives CASSESGTNTGELFF.

The chain combines TRBV5-1 with TRBJ2-5; D is unresolved. V was cut by 6 bases and J by 4 bases, with 13 bases left in between. Germline V lookup: CDR1 SGHRS, CDR2 YFSETQ. The CDR3 extends over 13 amino acids. CDR3 sequence (DNA): TGCGCCAGCACGCGTCTGGAATCAGAGACCCAGTACTTC. The encoded protein is CASTRLESETQYF.

This sequence joins TRBV19 and TRBJ1-1; D might be TRBD1 (5 bases). The CDR3 runs 11 residues. Trimming took off 4 bases at V and 11 bases at J, with 11 bases between the two ends. Per germline, CDR1 LNHDA and CDR2 SQIVND (reference sequence). The DNA for the CDR3 is TGTGCCAGTAGTAAGGGGACTTCGGCTTTCTTT. The encoded protein is CASSKGTSAFF.

J is TRBJ2-3 and V is TRBV5-4, with D perhaps being TRBD1 or TRBD2 (5 bases each). Trimming removed 3 bases at V and 1 base at J, with 9 bases between. CDR1 is SGHNT and CDR2 is YYREEE in the germline V gene (reference sequence). The CDR3 length is 14 residues. This CDR3 is CASSSRDRTDTQYF. The DNA of the CDR3 is TGTGCCAGCAGCTCCCGGGACCGCACAGATACGCAGTATTTT.

This clone was counted between two and nine times. The rearrangement links TRBV5-6 to TRBJ1-5, with D uncertain. Germline V gene data show CDR1 as SGHDT and CDR2 as YYEEEE. The CDR3 runs to 13 residues. V lost 3 bases, J lost 4 bases, and 8 bases lay in between. The CDR3 is CASSSRWNQPQHF. The CDR3 DNA reads TGTGCCAGCAGCTCGAGATGGAATCAGCCCCAGCATTTT.

This clone has only a few counts. The same CDR3 also results from other DNA sequences found in this sample. This chain connects TRBV9 to TRBJ1-5; D remains unclear. V lost 0 bases and J 1 base, leaving 5 bases between the germline ends. Per the germline V gene, CDR1 is SGDLS and CDR2 is YYNGEE. The CDR3 runs to 14 residues. CDR3 in DNA: TGTGCCAGCAGCGTAGAGGACAGCAATCAGCCCCAGCATTTT. Its protein is CASSVEDSNQPQHF.

The chain joins TRBV5-1 to TRBJ1-2; 9 bases align to TRBD1. CDR1 and CDR2 (germline): SGHRS, YFSETQ. This CDR3 is built from 15 residues. With 0 bases clipped from V and 4 bases from J, the junction kept 4 bases outside the gene matches. In DNA form, the CDR3 reads TGCGCCAGCAGCTTGGAAGGACAGGGGTTCTATGGCTACACCTTC. It specifies CASSLEGQGFYGYTF.

This clone was counted ten times or more. CDR3 coding DNA: TGTGCCTGGAGTGTAGGTGGGGCGGTGAACACTGAAGCTTTCTTT. This codes for CAWSVGGAVNTEAFF. This chain joins TRBV30 and TRBJ1-1; D may be TRBD1 (5 bases). Germline lookup yields CDR1 GTSNPN and CDR2 SVGIG (reference sequence). The CDR3 sequence is 15 residues long. V was cut by 0 bases and J by 0 bases, with 11 bases left in between.

The chain is built from TRBV4-1 and TRBJ1-3, with 9 nucleotides matching TRBD1. The V segment lost 4 bases and the J segment 3 bases; nucleotides outside the gene matches: 4. Germline-derived CDR1 and CDR2 are MGHRA and YSYEKL. The CDR3 length is 15 residues. CDR3 residues: CASSRQGGYGNTIYF. The CDR3 nucleotides read TGCGCCAGCAGCCGACAGGGGGGATATGGAAACACCATATATTTT.

This clone has just one count. The rearrangement uses TRBV6-1 and TRBJ2-6; no firm D call. V lost 3 bases, J lost 3 bases, and 9 bases lay in between. This CDR3 spans 15 amino acids. Germline CDR1 reads MNHNS; CDR2 reads SASEGT. Written as DNA, the CDR3 is TGTGCCAGCAGTGACTTAGGTAGTGGGGCCAACGTCCTGACTTTC. This codes for CASSDLGSGANVLTF.

In its sample, this clone was seen a few times. The chain recombines TRBV5-1 with TRBJ2-2, with 11 bases aligning to TRBD1. The length of the CDR3 is 17 residues. Germline V lookup: CDR1 SGHRS, CDR2 YFSETQ. V shed 4 bases, J shed 4 bases, and the junction held 9 bases outside the gene matches. The CDR3 DNA sequence: TGCGCCAGCAGCCGAACGGGGACAGGGGGATCCACCGGGGAGCTGTTTTTT. This codes for CASSRTGTGGSTGELFF.

Only a few counts were recorded for this clone. The chain carries TRBV5-4 and TRBJ1-2; 7 positions match TRBD1. The V and J ends lost 3 bases and 4 bases, in that order; junction bases with no gene match: 6. Germline V lookup: CDR1 SGHNT, CDR2 YYREEE (reference sequence). The CDR3 is 14 amino acids. The CDR3, as DNA: TGTGCCAGCAGCTCGGCACAGGGGATCTATGGCTACACCTTC. Translated, it gives CASSSAQGIYGYTF. Using reference TRBV5-4 and TRBJ1-2 for the parts outside the CDR3, the full variable domain is ETGVTQSPTHLIKTRGQQVTLRCSSQSGHNTVSWYQQALGQGPQFIFQYYREEENGRGNFPPRFSGLQFPNYSSELNVNALELDDSALYLCASSSAQGIYGYTFGSGTRLTVV.

The chain has TRBV5-1 and TRBJ1-1, with a weak D call TRBD1 (5 bases). Germline V gene data show CDR1 as SGHRS and CDR2 as YFSETQ. The CDR3 totals 14 residues. Trimming shortened V by 5 bases and J by 2 bases, and 13 bases separated the two germline ends. The chain's CDR3 is CASRKGDANTEAFF. CDR3 coding DNA: TGCGCCAGCAGGAAAGGGGACGCAAACACTGAAGCTTTCTTT.

The chain joins TRBV5-8 to TRBJ2-1; unclear D gene. The CDR3 spans 20 residues. Germline CDR1 reads SGHTS; CDR2 reads YDEGEE. Trimming left V 0 bases short and J 5 bases short, with 27 bases between. As DNA, the CDR3 is TGTGCCAGCAGCTTGGCGCAGATGGCACGCCGCCTGACGTTAAACAATGAGCAGTTCTTC. Amino acid sequence: CASSLAQMARRLTLNNEQFF.

The rearrangement links TRBV18 to TRBJ1-5; perhaps TRBD1 as D (5 bases). The V gene lost 3 bases and the J gene lost 3 bases, with 12 bases spanning the gap. Germline V CDR1 and CDR2: KGHSH, LQKENI. This CDR3 is built from 15 residues. The CDR3 protein is CASSPGTYPNQPQHF. The CDR3 nucleotides read TGTGCCAGCTCACCCGGGACCTACCCCAATCAGCCCCAGCATTTT.

The V and J genes are TRBV19 and TRBJ1-6; tentatively, D is TRBD1 (6 bases). The CDR3 spans 16 residues. In germline, CDR1 is LNHDA, CDR2 SQIVND (reference sequence). Trimming cost V 4 bases and J 5 bases, with 15 bases left between them. CDR3 in DNA: TGTGCCAGTAGTACCCTTGGGACACCTGATAATTCACCCCTCCACTTT. This gives the protein CASSTLGTPDNSPLHF.

Comments on this clone: Distinct nucleotide sequences in the sample also encode this CDR3. The chain carries TRBV27 and TRBJ1-6; D is uncertain. The CDR3 spans 15 residues. Trimming removed 2 bases from V and 0 bases from J, with 5 bases in between. The germline CDR1 and CDR2 sequences are MNHEY and SMNVEV (reference sequence). CDR3 sequence: CASSLESSYNSPLHF. For the CDR3, the DNA is TGTGCCAGCAGTTTAGAGAGCTCCTATAATTCACCCCTCCACTTT.

CDR3: CASSSPGPRSNEQFF. The CDR3 region has the DNA TGTGCCAGCAGTTCCCCGGGACCCAGGTCTAATGAGCAGTTCTTC. The genes are TRBV28 and TRBJ2-1; either TRBD1 or TRBD2 may fit D (5 bases each). CDR3 length equals 15 residues. V lost 4 bases and J 7 bases, leaving 17 bases between the germline ends. Germline CDR1 MDHEN, CDR2 SYDVKM. The variable domain in full, with the rest retrieved from reference TRBV28 and TRBJ2-1, is DVKVTQSSRYLVKRTGEKVFLECVQDMDHENMFWYRQDPGLGLRLIYFSYDVKMKEKGDIPEGYSVSREKKERFSLILESASTNQTSMYLCASSSPGPRSNEQFFGPGTRLTVL.

The J gene is TRBJ2-5, the V gene TRBV5-1; D is perhaps TRBD1 (6 bases). V was shortened by 2 bases and J by 2 bases, with 10 bases between the two germline ends. Germline V gene lookup returns CDR1 SGHRS and CDR2 YFSETQ. The CDR3 has 14 amino acids. As DNA, the CDR3 is TGCGCCAGCAGCTTTTCCGGACAGCAAGAGACCCAGTACTTC. The encoded protein is CASSFSGQQETQYF.

The chain recombines TRBV28 with TRBJ1-2, with unresolved D. The germline CDR1 and CDR2 sequences are MDHEN and SYDVKM. This CDR3 spans 12 amino acids. V lost 6 bases to trimming and J lost 7 bases, with 12 bases between them. CDR3 amino acids: CASSVPVSGYTF. In DNA form, the CDR3 reads TGTGCCAGCAGCGTACCCGTCTCTGGCTACACCTTC.

The chain combines TRBV7-2 with TRBJ2-3; TRBD2 aligns across 8 bases. Trimming at V came to 4 bases and at J to 6 bases, leaving 12 bases not matched to a gene. The CDR3 contains 16 residues. Germline V gene data show CDR1 as SGHTA and CDR2 as FQGNSA. This CDR3 reads CASSSASPGGPDTQYF. The CDR3 DNA sequence: TGTGCCAGCAGCTCCGCCTCCCCGGGAGGGCCGGATACGCAGTATTTT. The full variable domain, in which reference TRBV7-2 and TRBJ2-3 provide the parts outside the CDR3, is GAGVSQSPSNKVTEKGKDVELRCDPISGHTALYWYRQSLGQGLEFLIYFQGNSAPDKSGLPSDRFSAERTGGSVSTLTIQRTQQEDSAVYLCASSSASPGGPDTQYFGPGTRLTVL.

This chain connects TRBV2 to TRBJ1-1, with D possibly being TRBD1 (5 bases). Between the trimmed V and J ends, which lost 5 bases and 4 bases, there was a span of 14 bases. This CDR3 has 14 residues. Per germline, CDR1 SNHLY and CDR2 FYNNEI. For the CDR3, the DNA is TGTGCCAGCAGTCGACGGACAACCCCCACTGAAGCTTTCTTT. Protein: CASSRRTTPTEAFF.

The chain uses TRBV25-1 and TRBJ2-3; no firm D call. The V end was cut by 1 base, the J end by 2 bases, with 4 bases between. The CDR3 totals 13 residues. CDR1 and CDR2 (germline): MGHDK, SYGVNS. This CDR3 reads CASSESPTDTQYF. In nucleotides, the CDR3 is TGTGCCAGCAGTGAATCCCCCACAGATACGCAGTATTTT.

V gene TRBV7-8 combines with J gene TRBJ2-7; D is undetermined. Trimming removed 1 base at V and 4 bases at J, with 11 bases between. This CDR3 spans 14 amino acids. The germline gives CDR1 SGHVS, CDR2 FQNEAQ. CDR3 sequence (DNA): TGTGCCAGCAGCTTAGAGTCCGGGCGGTACGAGCAGTACTTC. This codes for CASSLESGRYEQYF.

This rearrangement joins TRBV5-4 to TRBJ2-1; 7 bases map to TRBD2. Trimming cost V 0 bases and J 7 bases; bases outside gene matches: 7. Germline V CDR1 and CDR2: SGHNT, YYREEE (reference sequence). The CDR3 has 15 residues. The CDR3 loop is CASSLVAGDWNEQFF. In DNA, the CDR3 is TGTGCCAGCAGCTTGGTGGCGGGGGATTGGAATGAGCAGTTCTTC. The complete variable domain, with remaining parts taken from reference TRBV5-4 and TRBJ2-1, reads ETGVTQSPTHLIKTRGQQVTLRCSSQSGHNTVSWYQQALGQGPQFIFQYYREEENGRGNFPPRFSGLQFPNYSSELNVNALELDDSALYLCASSLVAGDWNEQFFGPGTRLTVL.

The V and J genes are TRBV5-1 and TRBJ2-1; the D gene is possibly TRBD1 (5 bases). V lost 3 bases and J 3 bases, leaving 13 bases between the germline ends. In germline, CDR1 is SGHRS, CDR2 YFSETQ. This CDR3 is 15 amino acids long. The CDR3 region is CASSSDTVIYNEQFF. In DNA, the CDR3 is TGCGCCAGCAGCTCGGACACGGTTATCTACAATGAGCAGTTCTTC.

Notes on this clone: Other DNA sequences of this sample code for an identical CDR3. The rearrangement joins TRBV30 to TRBJ2-3; D possibly corresponds to TRBD1 (5 bases). Trimming removed 0 bases from V and 0 bases from J, with 7 bases in between. The CDR3 contains 14 residues. From germline, CDR1 is GTSNPN and CDR2 SVGIG (reference sequence). The CDR3 DNA reads as TGTGCCTGGAGTGTGGGGCAAAGCACAGATACGCAGTATTTT. Its protein product is CAWSVGQSTDTQYF.